The 14 T cell receptor beta chains in this list originate from one sample, sequenced in a study of regulatory and conventional T cells in RAG deficiency. The protocol was immunoSEQ multiplex PCR, while the TCRdb copy is restricted to in-frame clones and leaves out a portion. Of more than 35,000 clones listed, 70% to 90% are singletons. Conventional CD4+ T cells were sorted from blood as CD25-low CD127-high cells. This sample also appeared in a second study, on regulatory T cells. That study adds: Primers: 52 TRBV forward and 13 TRBJ reverse.

Sequencing was carried out using CD4+ effector T cells sorted from blood. All receptors derive from a human donor in good health.

The chain employs TRBV6-1 and TRBJ2-1, with TRBD2 identical over 7 bases. This CDR3 is 15 amino acids long. The ends lost 5 bases at V and 4 bases at J; junction bases unmatched: 8. Germline V gene sequence: CDR1 MNHNS, CDR2 SASEGT. Here the CDR3 reads CASSSGTTGYNEQFF. The DNA of the CDR3 is TGTGCCAGCAGTAGCGGGACTACGGGGTACAATGAGCAGTTCTTC.

This CDR3 reads CASSLVGGPTGELFF. In DNA form, the CDR3 reads TGTGCCAGCAGCTTGGTGGGAGGGCCCACCGGGGAGCTGTTTTTT. The chain combines TRBV5-6 with TRBJ2-2, with 7 bases aligning to TRBD2. Trimming cost V 0 bases and J 4 bases; bases outside gene matches: 3. The CDR3 is made up of 15 amino acids. Per the germline V gene, CDR1 is SGHDT and CDR2 is YYEEEE.

This sequence joins TRBV14 and TRBJ1-1; D possibly corresponds to TRBD1 (6 bases). V lost 5 bases and J lost 0, with 16 bases in between. The length of the CDR3 is 16 residues. From germline, CDR1 is SGHDN and CDR2 FVKESK. As DNA, the CDR3 is TGTGCCAGCAGCGGAGGGTGGGGGCCAGTGAACACTGAAGCTTTCTTT. It is translated as CASSGGWGPVNTEAFF.

This clone appeared a single time. The chain carries TRBV30 and TRBJ2-7; D possibly uses TRBD1 or TRBD2 (5 bases each). The J call is uncertain, as TRBJ2-5 better fits the DNA end. Germline CDR1 is GTSNPN and CDR2 is SVGIG (reference sequence). The CDR3 runs to 12 residues. The CDR3 bases are TGTGCCTGGAGGGGGGACGGGGAGACCCAGTACTTC. This translates into CAWRGDGETQYF.

This chain joins TRBV6-6 and TRBJ2-7; D unresolved. The CDR3 spans 12 residues. From germline, CDR1 is MNHNY and CDR2 SVGAGI (reference sequence). Deletions cut 4 bases from V and 3 bases from J, with 7 bases between. The CDR3 reads CASSSRFYEQYF. The CDR3 DNA reads as TGTGCCAGCAGTTCCCGGTTCTACGAGCAGTACTTC.

The rearrangement links TRBV5-4 to TRBJ2-5, with no clear D. Germline CDR1 reads SGHNT; CDR2 reads YYREEE (reference sequence). The CDR3 runs 11 residues. V was trimmed by 1 base and J by 2 bases, leaving 0 bases between them. CDR3 sequence: CASSLQETQYF. The CDR3 DNA is TGTGCCAGCAGCTTGCAAGAGACCCAGTACTTC.

V and J are TRBV10-3 and TRBJ2-6; no firm D call. CDR3 length equals 15 residues. Germline-derived CDR1 and CDR2 are ENHRY and SYGVKD. V lost 3 bases and J lost 6, with 12 bases in between. The CDR3 region is CAISESGRQANVLTF. CDR3 sequence (DNA): TGTGCCATCAGTGAATCGGGTCGTCAGGCCAACGTCCTGACTTTC.

The rearrangement links TRBV30 to TRBJ1-2, with D unclear. The CDR3 length is 13 residues. Deletions cut 2 bases from V and 4 bases from J, with 11 bases between. Germline V lookup: CDR1 GTSNPN, CDR2 SVGIG (reference sequence). In DNA form, the CDR3 reads TGTGCCTGGAGTTCCCACAGACTCTATGGCTACACCTTC. Protein product: CAWSSHRLYGYTF.

This clone was recorded once. This sequence joins TRBV5-6 and TRBJ1-3, with 9 bases lining up with TRBD1. With V trimmed by 9 bases and J by 4 bases, 8 bases remained unmatched. CDR3 length: 14 amino acids. Germline CDR1 and CDR2: SGHDT and YYEEEE. In nucleotides, the CDR3 is TGTGCCACCAACCGGGACAGGGTGGGAAACACCATATATTTT. As protein: CATNRDRVGNTIYF.

The rearrangement links TRBV6-5 to TRBJ1-2; no firm D call. Germline CDR1 reads MNHEY; CDR2 reads SVGAGI. The CDR3 is made up of 14 amino acids. Trimming removed 5 bases at V and 2 bases at J, with 12 bases between. In DNA form, the CDR3 reads TGTGCCAGCAGTCCGAGGGAACTCAACTATGGCTACACCTTC. This encodes CASSPRELNYGYTF.

The chain employs TRBV7-9 and TRBJ2-2; tentatively, D is TRBD2 (6 bases). This CDR3 has 14 residues. CDR1 is SEHNR and CDR2 is FQNEAQ in the germline V gene (reference sequence). V dropped 4 bases and J dropped 6 bases, with 12 bases sitting between them. The CDR3 coding sequence is TGTGCCAGCAGCTCAGTCGGGGAGGCCGGGGAGCTGTTTTTT. Amino acids: CASSSVGEAGELFF. Drawing the rest from reference TRBV7-9 and TRBJ2-2, the complete variable domain is DTGVSQNPRHKITKRGQNVTFRCDPISEHNRLYWYRQTLGQGPEFLTYFQNEAQLEKSRLLSDRFSAERPKGSFSTLEIQRTEQGDSAMYLCASSSVGEAGELFFGEGSRLTVL.

The chain combines TRBV25-1 with TRBJ1-2; D may be TRBD1 (5 bases). CDR1 MGHDK and CDR2 SYGVNS come from the germline V gene. Trimming pared 6 bases from V and 4 bases from J, leaving 12 bases between. The CDR3 is 13 residues long. The CDR3 is CASRDRGAYGYTF. CDR3 in DNA: TGTGCCAGCAGGGACCGGGGCGCCTATGGCTACACCTTC.

The gene calls are TRBV19 and TRBJ1-1; the match to TRBD1 covers 8 bases. Looked up from germline, CDR1 is LNHDA and CDR2 is SQIVND (reference sequence). The V and J ends lost 4 bases and 9 bases, in that order; junction bases with no gene match: 4. This CDR3 region has 12 residues. The CDR3 region has the DNA TGTGCCAGTAGTAGCGACAGGGGCCAAGCTTTCTTT. It is translated as CASSSDRGQAFF.

The rearrangement joins TRBV4-2 to TRBJ1-1; D unclear. The CDR3 has 17 amino acids. V lost 0 bases and J 1 base, leaving 15 bases between the germline ends. Looked up from germline, CDR1 is LGHNA and CDR2 is YNFKEQ. The CDR3 loop is CASSQDWKSARNTEAFF. As DNA, the CDR3 is TGTGCCAGCAGCCAAGATTGGAAAAGCGCTCGGAACACTGAAGCTTTCTTT.